One sample yielded the 4 T cell receptor beta chains listed below, sequenced in a study of cytomegalovirus exposure and HLA in healthy donors. Primers included in the PCR were 60 Vbeta and 13 Jbeta primers. Some clones are missing from TCRdb's copy, which holds only in-frame ones; the method was immunoSEQ multiplex PCR. The repertoire holds tens of thousands of clones, approximately 68% seen once, with around 5.6% in the top ten. Sequencing was done on a sample of PBMCs. The receptors derive from a boy under 18 in good health and CMV-seropositive.

This clone has a handful of counts. The V call is TRBV6-8, the J call TRBJ2-7; 9 positions agree with TRBD2. The CDR3 is 15 amino acids. With V trimmed by 4 bases and J by 7 bases, 11 bases remained unmatched. Germline CDR1 MNHGY, CDR2 SAAAGT. DNA for the CDR3: TGTGCCAGCAGTTGGAGTAGCGGGAGAGATGGAGAGCAGTACTTC. It yields the protein CASSWSSGRDGEQYF.

This clone is a singleton in its sample. The V call is TRBV7-8, the J call TRBJ2-2; 9 bases are shared with TRBD1. Germline V gene lookup returns CDR1 SGHVS and CDR2 FQNEAQ. The trim removed 6 bases at V and 2 bases at J, leaving 13 bases unmatched. The CDR3 covers 18 residues. This chain's CDR3 is CASRRDRAKLLNTGELFF. The CDR3 DNA is TGTGCCAGCAGGCGGGACAGGGCTAAATTATTAAACACCGGGGAGCTGTTTTTT.

The rearrangement uses TRBV6-1 and TRBJ2-3; TRBD1 aligns across 9 bases. With V trimmed by 8 bases and J by 1 base, 7 bases remained unmatched. CDR3 length: 15 residues. Per germline, CDR1 MNHNS and CDR2 SASEGT. This CDR3 reads CASGQGSIRTDTQYF. CDR3 nucleotides: TGTGCCAGCGGACAGGGGTCGATCCGCACAGATACGCAGTATTTT.

This chain links TRBV5-6 with TRBJ1-1; D not resolved. CDR1 is SGHDT and CDR2 is YYEEEE in the germline V gene. V was pared by 4 bases and J by 6 bases, with 13 bases between. The CDR3 has 13 residues. The CDR3 region has the DNA TGTGCCAGCAGCGAAACCCGCACAGCTGAAGCTTTCTTT. Translating it yields CASSETRTAEAFF.